Shown below are 14 T cell receptor beta chains from a single sample sequenced in a study of human thymus T cells (dated by TCRdb to about 2020). The protocol used for the library was the immunoSEQ multiplex PCR assay. Drawn from immuneACCESS, this table holds only the in-frame rearrangements with V and J called that TCRdb kept. Clones are partly lost; checked studies trace under half to an unresolved V gene and leave the rest unexplained. This sample has roughly 77,000 clones in its table, and roughly 94% of those were observed once. The ten largest clones capture 0.034% of the sample. Thymus tissue was collected as surgical resects that were removed during corrective cardiac surgery. The sample comprised thymus tissue. The receptors derive from a girl younger than two with a congenital heart defect but otherwise immunologically healthy.

The chain is built from TRBV4-2 and TRBJ2-1, with 10 bases fitting TRBD2. The CDR3 length is 16 residues. V trimming: 1 base; J trimming: 6 bases; junction bases outside the gene matches: 6. Germline V gene data show CDR1 as LGHNA and CDR2 as YNFKEQ. CDR3 nucleotides: TGTGCCAGCAGCCAAGCGCCTAGCGGGAGATCCAATGAGCAGTTCTTC. Translated: CASSQAPSGRSNEQFF.

The CDR3 DNA reads TGTGCCAGCACGAGCATCCGGTTGGCAGATACGCAGTATTTT. Its protein product is CASTSIRLADTQYF. This chain connects TRBV21-1 to TRBJ2-3; no check of the table's D call, TRBD2, against the DNA was made. TRBV21-1 is a documented pseudogene. This CDR3 has 14 amino acids.

The chain carries TRBV5-4 and TRBJ2-2; 7 bases fit TRBD1. Germline V gene sequence: CDR1 SGHNT, CDR2 YYREEE (reference sequence). J was trimmed by 10 bases and V by 2 bases; bases with no gene match: 14. The CDR3 is 16 residues long. CDR3 bases: TGTGCCAGCAGCTTCCTCTCTGACAGGGTAGGAGAGGAGCTGTTTTTT. Translated: CASSFLSDRVGEELFF.

The chain combines TRBV28 with TRBJ2-3; possibly TRBD2 for D (9 bases). CDR3 length: 16 residues. Germline CDR1 reads MDHEN; CDR2 reads SYDVKM. Trimming removed 5 bases at V and 2 bases at J, with 17 bases between. Here the CDR3 DNA reads TGTGCCAGCAGTGGGACAGGCGGGAGGGTCACAGATACGCAGTATTTT. Translated: CASSGTGGRVTDTQYF.

On this clone itself: Germline is not matched at one junction end, which may reflect a read error. This sequence joins TRBV2 and TRBJ2-5, with TRBD2 matching over 7 bases. The CDR3 consists of 13 residues. Germline CDR1 SNHLY, CDR2 FYNNEI. CDR3 DNA sequence: TGTGCCAGCAGTGAGTCGACTAGCCGGACCCGGTACTTC. It specifies CASSESTSRTRYF.

The chain employs TRBV6-1 and TRBJ1-2, with D perhaps matching TRBD1 (6 bases). Germline CDR1 is MNHNS and CDR2 is SASEGT. The CDR3 consists of 12 residues. V shed 6 bases and J shed 7 bases, with 12 bases lying between them. CDR3 amino acids: CASSRGGGGYTF. The CDR3 DNA reads as TGTGCCAGCAGCCGAGGGGGGGGTGGCTACACCTTC.

The chain couples TRBV5-5 to TRBJ2-1, with 8 bases fitting TRBD2. J lost 7 bases, V lost 3 bases, and 12 bases had no gene match. CDR1 and CDR2 (germline): SGHKS, YYEKEE (reference sequence). This CDR3 contains 16 residues. The CDR3 region is CASSWAAGTRQNEQFF. CDR3 sequence (DNA): TGTGCCAGCAGCTGGGCCGCCGGGACTAGACAAAATGAGCAGTTCTTC. The whole variable domain, remainder taken from reference TRBV5-5 and TRBJ2-1, is DAGVTQSPTHLIKTRGQQVTLRCSPISGHKSVSWYQQVLGQGPQFIFQYYEKEERGRGNFPDRFSARQFPNYSSELNVNALLLGDSALYLCASSWAAGTRQNEQFFGPGTRLTVL.

The chain links TRBV6-5 to TRBJ1-3, with D possibly matching TRBD1 (5 bases). CDR1 is MNHEY and CDR2 is SVGAGI in the germline V gene. Trimming cost V 2 bases and J 2 bases, with 7 bases left between them. There are 14 residues in the CDR3. Written as DNA, the CDR3 is TGTGCCAGCAGTTACGAGGGGACTGGAAACACCATATATTTT. It specifies CASSYEGTGNTIYF.

V usage is TRBV7-2 and J usage is TRBJ2-6; D might be TRBD2 (7 bases). Per the germline V gene, CDR1 is SGHTA and CDR2 is FQGNSA. V was trimmed by 5 bases and J by 3 bases, leaving 11 bases between them. This CDR3 is 15 amino acids long. CDR3 sequence reads: CASSHGGRGANVLTF. The CDR3 DNA reads TGTGCCAGCAGCCACGGGGGGCGTGGGGCCAACGTCCTGACTTTC.

This clone was counted once. This chain joins TRBV7-9 and TRBJ1-1; the D gene is possibly TRBD1 (6 bases). The CDR3 extends over 13 amino acids. V shed 6 bases and J shed 5 bases, with 13 bases lying between them. The V gene's germline CDR1 is SEHNR and CDR2 FQNEAQ (reference sequence). In DNA form, the CDR3 reads TGTGCCAGCAGTCCCAACAGGGATACTGAAGCTTTCTTT. Residues: CASSPNRDTEAFF.

V usage is TRBV7-2 and J usage is TRBJ2-1, with unresolved D. Per germline, CDR1 SGHTA and CDR2 FQGNSA. V shed 0 bases and J shed 5 bases, with 17 bases lying between them. The CDR3 extends over 17 amino acids. Written as DNA, the CDR3 is TGTGCCAGCAGCTTAGCACGACCCCCGAGGAGAGACAATGAGCAGTTCTTC. Translating it yields CASSLARPPRRDNEQFF.

Here the CDR3 DNA reads TGTGCCAGCAGCTTGGTGAGGCGGGAGCGCGGGGAGCTGTTTTTT. Translating gives CASSLVRRERGELFF. This chain uses TRBV5-5 with TRBJ2-2, with 7 bases that match TRBD2. J was trimmed by 7 bases and V by 0 bases; bases with no gene match: 6. The CDR3 loop spans 15 amino acids. Germline V gives CDR1 SGHKS, CDR2 YYEKEE (reference sequence).

The gene calls are TRBV5-4 and TRBJ2-1, with D maybe TRBD1 (6 bases). The CDR3 consists of 16 residues. V lost 4 bases to trimming and J lost 5 bases, with 19 bases between them. The germline V gene encodes CDR1 SGHNT and CDR2 YYREEE (reference sequence). CDR3 amino acids: CASSKNPTGRDNEQFF. The CDR3 nucleotides are TGTGCCAGCAGCAAAAACCCGACAGGAAGGGACAATGAGCAGTTCTTC.

The J gene is TRBJ2-3, the V gene TRBV11-3; the D is unclear. Between the trimmed V and J ends, which lost 2 bases and 6 bases, there was a span of 6 bases. This CDR3 has 12 amino acids. In germline, CDR1 is SGHNT, CDR2 YENEEA. The CDR3 is CASSLNGDTQYF. CDR3 DNA sequence: TGTGCCAGCAGCTTAAATGGGGATACGCAGTATTTT. Drawing the rest from reference TRBV11-3 and TRBJ2-3, the complete variable domain is EAGVVQSPRYKIIEKKQPVAFWCNPISGHNTLYWYLQNLGQGPELLIRYENEEAVDDSQLPKDRFSAERLKGVDSTLKIQPAELGDSAVYLCASSLNGDTQYFGPGTRLTVL.